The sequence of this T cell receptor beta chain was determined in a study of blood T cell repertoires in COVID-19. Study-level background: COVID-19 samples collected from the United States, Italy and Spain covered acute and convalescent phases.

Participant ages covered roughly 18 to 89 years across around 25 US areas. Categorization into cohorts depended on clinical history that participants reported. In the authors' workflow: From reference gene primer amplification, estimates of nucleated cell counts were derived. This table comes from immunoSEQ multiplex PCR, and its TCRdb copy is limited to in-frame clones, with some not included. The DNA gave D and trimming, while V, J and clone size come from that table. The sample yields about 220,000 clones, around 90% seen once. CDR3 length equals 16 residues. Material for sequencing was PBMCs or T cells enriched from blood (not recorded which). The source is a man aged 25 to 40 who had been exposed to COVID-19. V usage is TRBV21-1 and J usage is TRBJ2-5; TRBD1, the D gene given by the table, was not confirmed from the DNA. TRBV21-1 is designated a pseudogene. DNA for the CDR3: TGTGCCAGCAGCATTTGCCCGGGACAGGGGAAAGAGACCCAGTACTTC. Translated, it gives CASSICPGQGKETQYF.